The clone carrying this TCR beta chain came up a few times. Its cognate antigen is unknown. The CDR3 extends over 15 amino acids. Germline loops: CDR1 LNHNV, CDR2 YYDKDF (reference sequence). J gave up 3 bases and V 0 bases, and 3 bases lay outside the gene matches. The study reverse transcribed the entire isolated RNA, so it sequenced expressed TCRB transcripts. Each sample of naive, central memory or regulatory T cells had, on average, approximately 3.5 million reads. The protocol was immunoSEQ multiplex PCR, while the TCRdb copy is restricted to in-frame clones and leaves out a portion. The data contain 300,000 to 400,000 clones, 8% to 10% of them seen just once; the ten biggest clones take up less than 0.65%. Every sorted population was more than 98% pure. This entry is derived from a study of beta chain features in type 1 diabetes. Study results and limitations: Patients with Type 1 diabetes showed moderately but significantly shorter TCRB CDR3s in all four CD4+ subsets.

The chain has TRBV15 and TRBJ2-7, with 9 bases aligning to TRBD1. The origin of this receptor is a man in his thirties or forties with type 1 diabetes. Sequencing used central memory CD4+ T cells from blood. The CDR3 protein is CATSRDGTGNYEQYF. The CDR3 coding sequence is TGTGCCACCAGCAGAGATGGGACAGGGAACTACGAGCAGTACTTC.